This T cell receptor beta chain was recorded in a study of Ad26.COV2.S vaccination and SARS-CoV-2 variants. Regarding the study as a whole: Estimates derived from TCR breadth and depth analyses may have underestimated total T cell responses. Recipients of either vaccine or placebo displayed similar breadth of non-spike TCRs.

Repertoires were generated with immunoSEQ multiplex PCR, while TCRdb's copy carries only in-frame clones and drops some. The data contain 350,000 to 500,000 clones, 75% to 90% of them singletons. Treatment reported: about 20 received Ad26.COV2.S at low or high dose, single or two shots; several received placebo; per-sample allocation not given. Specimens were obtained on day 63 following the first vaccine or placebo injection. Within Boston, the person who donated was an adult of 18-55 years. This clone was found a few times. The antigen is not known. The TCR originated in a person between 18 and 59 years old who received the Ad26.COV2.S COVID-19 vaccine or a placebo. The material sequenced was peripheral blood, taken in a trial of Ad26.COV2.S vaccine versus placebo.

The CDR3 is CASSPMRDGYTF. The CDR3 bases are TGTGCCAGCTCACCAATGCGGGATGGCTACACCTTC. The J gene is TRBJ1-2, the V gene TRBV18, with D hard to call. Trimming took off 2 bases at V and 6 bases at J, with 7 bases between the two ends. This CDR3 is 12 amino acids long. Germline CDR1 is KGHSH and CDR2 is LQKENI.